Shown below are 22 T cell receptor beta chains from a single sample sequenced in a study of cytomegalovirus exposure and HLA in healthy donors. The PCR ran on 60 Vbeta and 13 Jbeta primers. Some clones are missing from TCRdb's copy, which holds only in-frame ones; the method was immunoSEQ multiplex PCR. The sample comprises approximately 200,000 clones, about three quarters of which are singletons, and roughly 16% rests with the top ten. Sequencing was performed on PBMCs. Receptors originate from a man aged 35-49 years in good health and CMV-seronegative.

The genes are TRBV11-2 and TRBJ2-2, with 7 nucleotides matching TRBD1. CDR3 length: 17 residues. V trimming: 2 bases; J trimming: 0 bases; junction bases outside the gene matches: 6. Germline V gives CDR1 SGHAT, CDR2 FQNNGV. CDR3 nucleotide sequence: TGTGCCAGCAGCTTATTCGTTAGGGGGCCGAACACCGGGGAGCTGTTTTTT. This codes for CASSLFVRGPNTGELFF.

This chain links TRBV7-9 with TRBJ2-7, with D perhaps matching TRBD2 (6 bases). The CDR3 totals 12 residues. CDR1 and CDR2 from the germline V gene are SEHNR and FQNEAQ (reference sequence). V was clipped by 10 bases and J by 0 bases, with 10 bases between them. As DNA, the CDR3 is TGTGCCATAGCGGCTAGCTCCTACGAGCAGTACTTC. Protein: CAIAASSYEQYF.

This rearrangement joins TRBV30 to TRBJ1-5, with a possible D match to TRBD1 (6 bases). Germline CDR1 and CDR2: GTSNPN and SVGIG (reference sequence). CDR3 length: 12 residues. Trimming shortened V by 5 bases and J by 6 bases, and 11 bases separated the two germline ends. The CDR3 reads CAWRGGAQPQHF. DNA for the CDR3: TGTGCCTGGCGAGGGGGGGCTCAGCCCCAGCATTTT.

This rearrangement joins TRBV5-1 to TRBJ2-1; weak D call: TRBD2 (5 bases). This CDR3 has 16 amino acids. The ends were cut back, 3 bases at V and 6 bases at J, with 19 bases in the middle. CDR1 and CDR2 from the germline V gene are SGHRS and YFSETQ. Here the CDR3 DNA reads TGCGCCAGCAGCTCCCTAGGAGGATCTCCTATCAATGAGCAGTTCTTC. Its protein product is CASSSLGGSPINEQFF.

The genes are TRBV7-2 and TRBJ2-5; D not certain. Looked up from germline, CDR1 is SGHTA and CDR2 is FQGNSA. The V and J ends lost 1 base and 9 bases respectively, with 9 bases between them. This CDR3 comprises 12 residues. CDR3 in DNA: TGTGCCAGCAGCTTAGATAGCCCGGCCCAGTACTTC. Translated: CASSLDSPAQYF.

This clone showed up just a few times. The CDR3 DNA is TGCGCCAGCAGCCAAGATGGGGGGTACGAAGCTTTCTTT. Translation: CASSQDGGYEAFF. The V and J genes are TRBV4-1 and TRBJ1-1, with D possibly TRBD1 on 5 matching bases. Germline V gives CDR1 MGHRA, CDR2 YSYEKL. V was shortened by 0 bases and J by 8 bases, with 10 bases between the two germline ends. The CDR3 has 13 residues.

This clone was seen once. The chain has TRBV5-1 and TRBJ2-3; TRBD2 aligns across 8 bases. CDR3 length: 14 amino acids. With 7 bases clipped from V and 7 bases from J, the junction kept 11 bases outside the gene matches. CDR1 and CDR2 (germline): SGHRS, YFSETQ. The CDR3 DNA follows: TGCGCCAGCGCCCCTCCGGGAGGGGTAAATACGCAGTATTTT. Translated, it gives CASAPPGGVNTQYF.

CDR3 in amino acids: CASSVGSGGSYNEQFF. DNA of the CDR3: TGTGCCAGCAGCGTTGGCAGCGGGGGATCCTACAATGAGCAGTTCTTC. V gene TRBV9 combines with J gene TRBJ2-1; 8 positions match TRBD2. Germline trimming cut 2 bases from V and 1 base from J; bases unmatched to any gene: 5. CDR1 and CDR2 from the germline V gene are SGDLS and YYNGEE. The CDR3 is 16 amino acids.

This clone has just a few counts. The rearrangement uses TRBV19 and TRBJ2-7, with D unresolved. This CDR3 contains 14 residues. The V end lost 0 bases, the J end lost 2 bases, and 8 bases lay between the germline ends. Germline CDR1 reads LNHDA; CDR2 reads SQIVND (reference sequence). CDR3 DNA: TGTGCCAGTAGTATAGATTTGAGTACCTACGAGCAGTACTTC. Translation: CASSIDLSTYEQYF. Full variable domain (outside the CDR3, taken from reference TRBV19 and TRBJ2-7): DGGITQSPKYLFRKEGQNVTLSCEQNLNHDAMYWYRQDPGQGLRLIYYSQIVNDFQKGDIAEGYSVSREKKESFPLTVTSAQKNPTAFYLCASSIDLSTYEQYFGPGTRLTVT.

V and J are TRBV18 and TRBJ1-2, with a tentative D call TRBD1 (5 bases). This CDR3 contains 14 residues. Germline-derived CDR1 and CDR2 are KGHSH and LQKENI. V was trimmed by 1 base and J by 4 bases, leaving 10 bases between them. The CDR3 here is CASSPQSGSYGYTF. Written as DNA, the CDR3 is TGTGCCAGCTCACCACAGTCAGGGTCCTATGGCTACACCTTC.

This clone has a handful of counts. The chain has TRBV2 and TRBJ1-6, with D perhaps matching TRBD1 (5 bases). The germline V and J ends were trimmed by 2 bases and 5 bases, with 10 bases remaining between them. Germline assignment: CDR1 SNHLY and CDR2 FYNNEI. This CDR3 contains 15 residues. The CDR3 region is CASSERAGNNSPLHF. The CDR3 coding sequence is TGTGCCAGCAGTGAAAGGGCAGGGAATAATTCACCCCTCCACTTT.

The chain recombines TRBV19 with TRBJ2-3, with 14 bases identical to TRBD2. The CDR3 covers 16 residues. Germline trimming cut 3 bases from V and 3 bases from J; bases unmatched to any gene: 2. In germline, CDR1 is LNHDA, CDR2 SQIVND (reference sequence). CDR3 sequence (DNA): TGTGCCAGTAGTATTGGGACTAGCGGGGGAACAGATACGCAGTATTTT. Translating gives CASSIGTSGGTDTQYF.

The V and J genes are TRBV28 and TRBJ1-4; D is perhaps TRBD1 (5 bases). This CDR3 region has 17 residues. Trimming pared 2 bases from V and 6 bases from J, leaving 19 bases between. Looked up from germline, CDR1 is MDHEN and CDR2 is SYDVKM. The CDR3, as DNA: TGTGCCAGCAGTTTACTGTCGGCAGGGCCCGACGATGAAAAACTGTTTTTT. It yields the protein CASSLLSAGPDDEKLFF.

The V gene is TRBV9, the J gene TRBJ2-6; TRBD1 matches at 10 bases. Germline V gives CDR1 SGDLS, CDR2 YYNGEE. The CDR3 is 17 residues long. After removal of 4 bases from V and 1 base from J, the junction contained 5 bases not matched to a gene. Written as DNA, the CDR3 is TGTGCCAGCAGCATCGGGACAGGGGCTTCTGGGGCCAACGTCCTGACTTTC. Residues: CASSIGTGASGANVLTF.

This clone was picked up one time. The rearrangement uses TRBV5-1 and TRBJ2-2, with 7 bases that match TRBD1. The CDR3 loop spans 16 amino acids. Losses at the gene ends were 2 bases for V and 7 bases for J; bases not matched to a gene: 11. Germline CDR1 SGHRS, CDR2 YFSETQ. The CDR3 nucleotides are TGCGCCAGCAGCTTCGAGGGGGCCCGAGGTATCGGGGAGCTGTTTTTT. It encodes CASSFEGARGIGELFF.

The CDR3 here is CASSYATGTYEQYF. The CDR3 coding sequence is TGTGCCAGCAGCTACGCGACAGGGACCTACGAGCAGTACTTC. The chain recombines TRBV13 with TRBJ2-7; 7 bases align to TRBD1. CDR1 PRHDT and CDR2 FYEKMQ come from the germline V gene (reference sequence). V gave up 4 bases and J gave up 2 bases; unmatched junction bases: 5. This CDR3 is built from 14 residues.

This clone was seen only a few times. The V and J genes are TRBV6-5 and TRBJ2-7; 9 bases map to TRBD1. The J segment lost 3 bases and the V segment lost 0 bases, leaving 3 bases of the junction unmatched. Germline V gives CDR1 MNHEY, CDR2 SVGAGI. This CDR3 is built from 15 residues. The CDR3 here is CASSYSGTGSYEQYF. CDR3 bases: TGTGCCAGCAGTTACTCCGGGACAGGGAGCTACGAGCAGTACTTC.

The rearrangement joins TRBV7-9 to TRBJ2-3; 14 bases match TRBD2. J lost 0 bases, V lost 5 bases, and 7 bases had no gene match. CDR1 is SEHNR and CDR2 is FQNEAQ in the germline V gene (reference sequence). The CDR3 totals 18 residues. CDR3 sequence (DNA): TGTGCCAGCAGCCCCCGGACTAGCGGGGGGACTAGCACAGATACGCAGTATTTT. Its protein is CASSPRTSGGTSTDTQYF.

This clone was counted once. The chain couples TRBV19 to TRBJ2-5; TRBD1 might be the D (6 bases). The CDR3 is 11 residues long. Germline V gene lookup returns CDR1 LNHDA and CDR2 SQIVND (reference sequence). Trimming took off 5 bases at V and 5 bases at J, with 6 bases between the two ends. The CDR3 sequence: CASSGQETQYF. The CDR3 DNA is TGTGCCAGTAGTGGACAGGAGACCCAGTACTTC.

The rearrangement links TRBV4-2 to TRBJ2-3, with D possibly matching TRBD1 (6 bases). Trimming cost V 1 base and J 5 bases, with 13 bases left between them. Germline V gene sequence: CDR1 LGHNA, CDR2 YNFKEQ. The CDR3 runs 15 residues. The CDR3 DNA follows: TGTGCCAGCAGCCAAGGACGTACAGGGAGAGATACGCAGTATTTT. Residues: CASSQGRTGRDTQYF.

The chain joins TRBV2 to TRBJ1-1; TRBD1 is a possible D gene (5 bases). The V end lost 3 bases, the J end lost 3 bases, and 8 bases lay between the germline ends. The CDR3 runs 13 residues. Germline V gives CDR1 SNHLY, CDR2 FYNNEI. The CDR3 loop is CASSEGPDTEAFF. DNA for the CDR3: TGTGCCAGCAGTGAGGGGCCGGACACTGAAGCTTTCTTT.

The rearrangement joins TRBV6-5 to TRBJ2-2; TRBD2 is a possible D gene (5 bases). Germline lookup yields CDR1 MNHEY and CDR2 SVGAGI. V was trimmed by 2 bases and J by 5 bases, leaving 9 bases between them. This CDR3 is 14 amino acids long. As DNA, the CDR3 is TGTGCCAGCAGTTACGGCGGGCGGACCGGGGAGCTGTTTTTT. This encodes CASSYGGRTGELFF.